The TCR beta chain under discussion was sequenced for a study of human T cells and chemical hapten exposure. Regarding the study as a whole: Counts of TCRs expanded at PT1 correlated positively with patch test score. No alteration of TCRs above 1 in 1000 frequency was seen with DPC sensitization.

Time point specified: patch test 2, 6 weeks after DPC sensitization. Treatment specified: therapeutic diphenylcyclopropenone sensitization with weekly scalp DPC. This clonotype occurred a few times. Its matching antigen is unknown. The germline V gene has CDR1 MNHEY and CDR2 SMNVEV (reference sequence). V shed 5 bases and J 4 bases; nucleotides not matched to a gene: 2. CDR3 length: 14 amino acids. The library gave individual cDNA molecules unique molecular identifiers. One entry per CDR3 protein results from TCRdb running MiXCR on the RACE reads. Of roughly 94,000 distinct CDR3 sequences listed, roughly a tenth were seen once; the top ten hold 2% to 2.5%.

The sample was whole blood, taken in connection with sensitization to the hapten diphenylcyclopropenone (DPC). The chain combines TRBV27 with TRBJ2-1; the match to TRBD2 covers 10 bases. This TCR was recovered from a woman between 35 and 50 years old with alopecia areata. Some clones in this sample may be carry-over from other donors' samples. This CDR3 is CASSTAGGYNEQFF. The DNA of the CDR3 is TGTGCCAGCAGTACAGCGGGAGGGTACAATGAGCAGTTCTTC.